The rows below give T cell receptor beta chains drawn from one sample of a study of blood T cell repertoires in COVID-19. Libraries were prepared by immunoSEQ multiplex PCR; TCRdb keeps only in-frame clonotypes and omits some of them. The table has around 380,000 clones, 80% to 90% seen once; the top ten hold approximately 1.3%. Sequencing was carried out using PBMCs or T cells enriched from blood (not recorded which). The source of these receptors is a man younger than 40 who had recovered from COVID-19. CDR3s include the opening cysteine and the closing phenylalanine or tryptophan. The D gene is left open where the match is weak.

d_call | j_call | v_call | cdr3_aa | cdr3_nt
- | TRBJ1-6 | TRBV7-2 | CASGFEISPLHF | TGTGCCTCAGGGTTTGAAATTTCACCCCTCCACTTT
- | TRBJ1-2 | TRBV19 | CASSKQVLYGYTF | TGTGCCAGTTCTAAACAGGTCCTCTATGGCTACACCTTC
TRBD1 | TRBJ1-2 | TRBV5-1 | CASSLDTGTAPYGYTF | TGCGCCAGCAGCTTGGATACCGGGACAGCACCCTATGGCTACACCTTC
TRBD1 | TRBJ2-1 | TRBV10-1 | CASSQDRLTQFF | TGCGCCAGCAGTCAGGACAGGTTGACCCAGTTCTTC
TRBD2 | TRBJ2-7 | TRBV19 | CASSAGLAGAQYEQYF | TGTGCCAGTAGTGCCGGACTAGCGGGGGCCCAATACGAGCAGTACTTC
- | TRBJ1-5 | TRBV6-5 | CASSRLGNQPQHF | TGTGCCAGCAGCCGCCTAGGCAATCAGCCCCAGCATTTT
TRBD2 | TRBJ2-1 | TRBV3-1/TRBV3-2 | CASSPTLAGAYNEQFF | TGTGCCAGCAGCCCGACACTAGCGGGGGCCTACAATGAGCAGTTCTTC
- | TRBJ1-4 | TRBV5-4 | CASSLVREATNEKLFF | TGTGCCAGCAGCTTAGTAAGAGAAGCAACTAATGAAAAACTGTTTTTT
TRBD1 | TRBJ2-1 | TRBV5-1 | CASSLAQGATYNEQFF | TGCGCCAGCAGCTTGGCACAGGGGGCCACCTACAATGAGCAGTTCTTC
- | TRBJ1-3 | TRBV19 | CASTTPSSGNTIYF | TGTGCCAGTACCACACCCAGCTCTGGAAACACCATATATTTT
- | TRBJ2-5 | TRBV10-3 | CATGDLSETQYF | TGTGCCACGGGGGACTTGTCAGAGACCCAGTACTTC
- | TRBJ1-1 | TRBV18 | CASSPRGGSTEAFF | TGTGCCAGCTCACCCCGGGGAGGGTCAACTGAAGCTTTCTTT
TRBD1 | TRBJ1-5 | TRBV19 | CASSIGLFWGQGDDQPQHF | TGTGCCAGTAGTATAGGGCTTTTTTGGGGACAGGGAGATGATCAGCCCCAGCATTTT
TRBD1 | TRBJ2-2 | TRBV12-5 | CASGGQASGELFF | TGTGCTAGTGGCGGACAGGCGTCCGGGGAGCTGTTTTTT
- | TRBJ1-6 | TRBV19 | CASSFRSSSSYNSPLHF | TGTGCCAGTAGTTTCCGGTCTTCGAGCTCCTATAATTCACCCCTCCACTTT
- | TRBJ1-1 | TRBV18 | CASSLVGWEAFF | TGTGCCAGCTCACTAGTGGGTTGGGAGGCTTTCTTT
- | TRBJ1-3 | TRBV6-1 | CASSGGTRAGTGNTIYF | TGTGCCAGCAGTGGGGGGACTCGGGCGGGTACTGGAAACACCATATATTTT
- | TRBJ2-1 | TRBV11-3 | CASSLSSSYNEQFF | TGTGCCAGCAGCTTGAGTAGCTCCTACAATGAGCAGTTCTTC
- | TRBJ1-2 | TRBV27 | CASMGLDGPPRGYTF | TGTGCCAGCATGGGACTGGACGGCCCCCCTAGGGGCTACACCTTC
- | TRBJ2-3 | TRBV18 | CASSPPADTQYF | TGTGCCAGCTCACCACCAGCGGATACGCAGTATTTT
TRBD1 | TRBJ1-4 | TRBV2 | CASSRQGPLATNEKLFF | TGTGCCAGCAGTAGACAGGGGCCGCTAGCAACTAATGAAAAACTGTTTTTT
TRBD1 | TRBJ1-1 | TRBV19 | CASRGITGARNTEAFF | TGTGCCAGTAGGGGTATTACAGGGGCCAGGAACACTGAAGCTTTCTTT
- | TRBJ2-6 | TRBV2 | CASHEVNSGANVLTF | TGTGCCAGCCACGAGGTTAACTCTGGGGCCAACGTCCTGACTTTC
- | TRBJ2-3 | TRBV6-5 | CASRPAWGRDTQYF | TGTGCCAGCAGGCCCGCATGGGGGCGAGATACGCAGTATTTT
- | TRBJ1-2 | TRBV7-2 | CASSLAGQSQVYTF | TGTGCCAGCAGCTTAGCCGGACAGAGTCAGGTCTACACCTTC
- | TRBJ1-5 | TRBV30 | CAGGKGPNQPQHF | TGTGCCGGAGGGAAGGGGCCCAATCAGCCCCAGCATTTT